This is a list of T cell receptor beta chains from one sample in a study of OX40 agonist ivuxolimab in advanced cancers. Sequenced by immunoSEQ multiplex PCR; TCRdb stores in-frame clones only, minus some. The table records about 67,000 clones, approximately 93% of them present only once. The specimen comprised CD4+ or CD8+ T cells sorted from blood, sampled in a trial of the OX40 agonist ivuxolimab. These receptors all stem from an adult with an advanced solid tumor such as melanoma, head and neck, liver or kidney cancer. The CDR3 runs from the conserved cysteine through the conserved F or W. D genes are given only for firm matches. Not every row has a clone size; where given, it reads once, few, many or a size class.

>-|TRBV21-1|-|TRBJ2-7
TGTGCCAGCAGCAAAGCTCGGAGCTACGAGCAGTACTTC
CASSKARSYEQYF
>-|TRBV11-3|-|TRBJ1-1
TGTGCCAGCAGGCCCGGGGCGGGTGAAGCTTTCTTT
CASRPGAGEAFF
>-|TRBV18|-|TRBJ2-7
TGTGCCAGCTCACTCCGACTAGACCCCTCCCTCTCCTACGAGCAGTACTTC
CASSLRLDPSLSYEQYF
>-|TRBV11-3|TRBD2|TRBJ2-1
TGTGCCAGCCGCCCCCCGGGGGGTGATGAGCAGTTCTTC
CASRPPGGDEQFF
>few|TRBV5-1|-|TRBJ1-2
TGCGCCAGCAGCTTGGCAGGGGACGGTGGCTACACCTTC
CASSLAGDGGYTF
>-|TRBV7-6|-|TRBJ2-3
TGTGCCAGCAGCTTAACAGATACGCAGTATTTT
CASSLTDTQYF
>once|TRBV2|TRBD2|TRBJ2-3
TGTGCCACCCGGGGGGGAACCGTGAGCACAGATACGCAGTATTTT
CATRGGTVSTDTQYF
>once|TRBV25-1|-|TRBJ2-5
TGTGCCACCCAACGGGTCGAAGAGACCCAGTACTTC
CATQRVEETQYF
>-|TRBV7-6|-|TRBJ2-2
TGTGCCAGCAGCTACAAACAGGAAACCGGGGAGCTGTTTTTT
CASSYKQETGELFF
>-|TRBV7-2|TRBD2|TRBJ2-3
TGTGCCAGCAGCTTAGTAGGACTAGGCGGAGATACGCAGTATTTT
CASSLVGLGGDTQYF
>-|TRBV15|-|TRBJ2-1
TGTGCCACCAGCAGAGAACCGAGCTCCTACAATGAGCAGTTCTTC
CATSREPSSYNEQFF
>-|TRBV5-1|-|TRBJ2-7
TGCGCCAGCAGCCTGAGACTAGGGATCTACGAGCAGTACTTC
CASSLRLGIYEQYF
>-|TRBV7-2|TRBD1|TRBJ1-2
TGTGCCAGCAGCTTAGACGCCACAGGGGGAAGAAACTATGGCTACACCTTC
CASSLDATGGRNYGYTF
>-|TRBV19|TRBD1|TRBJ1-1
TGTGCCAGTAGGGACAGAGGGACAGGAAACGCTGAAGCTTTCTTT
CASRDRGTGNAEAFF
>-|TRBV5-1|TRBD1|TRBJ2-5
TGCGCCAGCAGCATGATGACCGGGACAGGGGGCGCCGAGACCCAGTACTTC
CASSMMTGTGGAETQYF
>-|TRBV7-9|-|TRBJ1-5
TGTGCCAGCAGCTTAGACAGGGCTCTCCCGCATTTT
CASSLDRALPHF
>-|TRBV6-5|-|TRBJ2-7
TGTGCCAGCAGTTACTCGACGGGACCCTACGAGCAGTACTTC
CASSYSTGPYEQYF
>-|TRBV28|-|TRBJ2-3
TGTGCCAGCAGTTCAACTAGCCGCGGAAGCTTGGATACGCAGTATTTT
CASSSTSRGSLDTQYF
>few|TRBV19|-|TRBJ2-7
TGTGCCACTAAGACCGGGACAAACCCCTACGAGCAGTACTTC
CATKTGTNPYEQYF
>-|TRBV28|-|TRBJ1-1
TGTGCCAGCAGTTTGAGAGGGGCCTGGAGGAACACTGAAGCTTTCTTT
CASSLRGAWRNTEAFF
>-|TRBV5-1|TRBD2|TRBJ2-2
TGCGCCAGCAGCCCGGGACTATACACCGGGGAGCTGTTTTTT
CASSPGLYTGELFF
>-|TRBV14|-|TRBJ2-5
TGTGCCAGCAGCCCAGATCGACGAACCCAGTACTTC
CASSPDRRTQYF
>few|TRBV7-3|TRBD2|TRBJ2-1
TGTGCCAGCAGCCCCGGACTAGCGGGGGGACAAAATGAGCAGTTCTTC
CASSPGLAGGQNEQFF
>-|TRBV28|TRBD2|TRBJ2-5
TGTGCCAGCAGTTTATTGGCGGGGGGTCAAGAGACCCAGTACTTC
CASSLLAGGQETQYF
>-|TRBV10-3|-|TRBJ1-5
TGTGCCATCAGGGGGGAGGGTTCCCATCAGCCCCAGCATTTT
CAIRGEGSHQPQHF
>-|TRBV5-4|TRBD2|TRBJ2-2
TGTGCCAGCAGCCACCAGATGCGCGGGGGGTCCGGGGAGCTGTTTTTT
CASSHQMRGGSGELFF
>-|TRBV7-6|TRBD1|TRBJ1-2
TGTGCCAGCAGCTTAGGGGCGGGACAGAATAACTATGGCTACACCTTC
CASSLGAGQNNYGYTF
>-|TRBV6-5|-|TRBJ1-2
TGTGCCAGCAGTTACGAGGGGGGGGCGAACTATGGCTACACCTTC
CASSYEGGANYGYTF
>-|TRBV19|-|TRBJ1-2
TGTGCCAGTAGTCCTCGTGAGGGCTCTGGCTACACCTTC
CASSPREGSGYTF